This passage covers 20 T cell receptor beta chains from one sample sequenced in a study of T cell responses to AZD1222 COVID-19 vaccine. Sequencing used immunoSEQ multiplex PCR; TCRdb keeps in-frame clones, though not all of them. The data show some 94,000 clones, with approximately 94% seen just once and over 9.5% held by the top ten. The sequences come from peripheral blood, collected on day 0 of AZD1222 vaccination. The receptors were sampled from an adult in good health.

The chain is built from TRBV24-1 and TRBJ2-1; 7 nucleotides line up with TRBD1. CDR1 and CDR2 (germline): KGHDR, SFDVKD. The CDR3 is made up of 14 amino acids. V trimming: 3 bases; J trimming: 7 bases; junction bases outside the gene matches: 5. The CDR3 coding sequence is TGTGCCACCAGTGATCTGAGGGGGCAGAATGAGCAGTTCTTC. The encoded protein is CATSDLRGQNEQFF.

This clone is a singleton in its sample. Here the CDR3 reads CASSRILAGVDEQYF. CDR3 nucleotides: TGCGCCAGCAGCCGAATCTTAGCGGGAGTTGACGAGCAGTACTTC. This rearrangement joins TRBV4-3 to TRBJ2-7, with 9 bases matching TRBD2. The junction had 9 bases not matched to a gene; V was cut back by 4 bases and J by 5 bases. Germline CDR1 LGHNA, CDR2 YSLEER. The CDR3 is 15 residues long.

V and J are TRBV30 and TRBJ2-5; TRBD1 is a possible D gene (6 bases). V was clipped by 5 bases and J by 5 bases, with 15 bases between them. The CDR3 runs to 13 residues. Per germline, CDR1 GTSNPN and CDR2 SVGIG (reference sequence). The CDR3 protein is CAWAQHRVETQYF. CDR3 bases: TGTGCCTGGGCACAGCACAGGGTCGAGACCCAGTACTTC.

The chain links TRBV4-1 to TRBJ2-5, with 9 bases aligning to TRBD2. With V trimmed by 0 bases and J by 2 bases, 10 bases remained unmatched. The V gene's germline CDR1 is MGHRA and CDR2 YSYEKL. The CDR3 has 18 amino acids. The chain's CDR3 is CASSQEGLTSGPQETQYF. The CDR3 coding sequence is TGCGCCAGCAGCCAAGAGGGGTTGACTAGCGGACCACAAGAGACCCAGTACTTC.

This clone has only one observation. CDR3 region: CASSYSSTIAGTEAFF. CDR3 sequence (DNA): TGTGCCAGCAGTTACTCGTCTACTATAGCAGGCACTGAAGCTTTCTTT. The gene calls are TRBV6-5 and TRBJ1-1; D gene ambiguous. CDR1 and CDR2 from the germline V gene are MNHEY and SVGAGI. This CDR3 spans 16 amino acids. V was trimmed by 0 bases and J by 4 bases, leaving 15 bases between them.

This clone was observed a single time. J is TRBJ1-6 and V is TRBV10-3, with a possible D match to TRBD1 (5 bases). V was pared by 5 bases and J by 8 bases, with 19 bases between. The CDR3 loop spans 16 amino acids. Germline V gene lookup returns CDR1 ENHRY and CDR2 SYGVKD. DNA for the CDR3: TGTGCCATCAGTTCGGGGGGGGTAGCCTTGGATTCACCCCTCCACTTT. Translated, it gives CAISSGGVALDSPLHF.

This clone came up once. This chain links TRBV20-1 with TRBJ1-1, with D unclear. V lost 3 bases to trimming and J lost 7 bases, with 18 bases between them. CDR1 and CDR2 from the germline V gene are DFQATT and SNEGSKA (reference sequence). The CDR3 totals 14 residues. The CDR3 coding sequence is TGCAGTGCTAGTTTGGGCAGCCGGGCGGGTGAAGCTTTCTTT. Translated: CSASLGSRAGEAFF.

The chain recombines TRBV5-4 with TRBJ2-3, with a weak D call TRBD1 (6 bases). The CDR3 sequence is 16 residues long. In germline, CDR1 is SGHNT, CDR2 YYREEE (reference sequence). Deletions cut 4 bases from V and 2 bases from J, with 17 bases between. Here the CDR3 reads CASSGGFGGPTDTQYF. As DNA, the CDR3 is TGTGCCAGCAGCGGCGGTTTTGGGGGCCCCACAGATACGCAGTATTTT. The entire variable domain, with the rest obtained from reference TRBV5-4 and TRBJ2-3, is as follows: ETGVTQSPTHLIKTRGQQVTLRCSSQSGHNTVSWYQQALGQGPQFIFQYYREEENGRGNFPPRFSGLQFPNYSSELNVNALELDDSALYLCASSGGFGGPTDTQYFGPGTRLTVL.

The chain carries TRBV30 and TRBJ2-2, with a tentative D call TRBD2 (7 bases). Trimming left V 0 bases short and J 4 bases short, with 15 bases between. Germline CDR1 and CDR2: GTSNPN and SVGIG (reference sequence). This CDR3 has 16 residues. Here the CDR3 reads CAWSVRRGAGTGELFF. In nucleotides, the CDR3 is TGTGCCTGGAGTGTACGCCGGGGGGCAGGCACCGGGGAGCTGTTTTTT. Using reference TRBV30 and TRBJ2-2 for the parts outside the CDR3, the full variable domain is SQTIHQWPATLVQPVGSPLSLECTVEGTSNPNLYWYRQAAGRGLQLLFYSVGIGQISSEVPQNLSASRPQDRQFILSSKKLLLSDSGFYLCAWSVRRGAGTGELFFGEGSRLTVL.

The rearrangement uses TRBV5-1 and TRBJ1-2, with 8 bases fitting TRBD1. From germline, CDR1 is SGHRS and CDR2 YFSETQ. V gave up 4 bases and J gave up 5 bases; unmatched junction bases: 7. The length of the CDR3 is 14 residues. The CDR3 bases are TGCGCCAGCAGCCCGGACAGGGCTAGGTATGGCTACACCTTC. This gives the protein CASSPDRARYGYTF.

The genes are TRBV11-2 and TRBJ1-1; 7 bases match TRBD1. The CDR3 is 14 amino acids. V shed 5 bases, J shed 5 bases, and the junction held 8 bases outside the gene matches. Germline V gene lookup returns CDR1 SGHAT and CDR2 FQNNGV. CDR3 DNA: TGTGCCAGCAGCCCCCCGGGACAGCAGACTGAAGCTTTCTTT. Protein product: CASSPPGQQTEAFF.

This chain joins TRBV7-2 and TRBJ2-5, with D tentatively TRBD2 (6 bases). There are 16 residues in the CDR3. Between the trimmed V and J ends, which lost 5 bases and 4 bases, there was a span of 20 bases. Germline CDR1 is SGHTA and CDR2 is FQGNSA. The CDR3 nucleotides are TGTGCCAGCAGCCGCGGTATCGCGCGGGACGTAGAGACCCAGTACTTC. Protein: CASSRGIARDVETQYF. Supplemented by reference TRBV7-2 and TRBJ2-5, the full variable domain reads GAGVSQSPSNKVTEKGKDVELRCDPISGHTALYWYRQSLGQGLEFLIYFQGNSAPDKSGLPSDRFSAERTGGSVSTLTIQRTQQEDSAVYLCASSRGIARDVETQYFGPGTRLLVL.

The V and J genes are TRBV5-3 and TRBJ1-2; tentatively, D is TRBD1 (5 bases). TRBV5-3 is given ORF status, its function remaining uncertain. This CDR3 comprises 17 residues. With 4 bases removed from V and 8 bases from J, the gap between germline ends came to 27 bases. This chain's CDR3 is CARSITGTTAAFGGYTF. CDR3 bases: TGTGCCAGAAGCATAACCGGGACCACCGCGGCCTTTGGGGGCTACACCTTC.

V is TRBV14 and J is TRBJ2-7, with D unclear. From germline, CDR1 is SGHDN and CDR2 FVKESK. V was shortened by 2 bases and J by 0 bases, with 11 bases between the two germline ends. This CDR3 region has 15 residues. The CDR3 here is CASSQSKGISYEQYF. The CDR3 DNA sequence: TGTGCCAGCAGCCAATCTAAGGGAATCTCCTACGAGCAGTACTTC.

The V and J genes are TRBV2 and TRBJ2-4, with D tentatively TRBD2 (5 bases). The ends were cut back, 10 bases at V and 7 bases at J, with 14 bases in the middle. The germline V gene encodes CDR1 SNHLY and CDR2 FYNNEI. CDR3 length: 12 residues. CDR3 residues: CATRLWENIQYF. Here the CDR3 DNA reads TGTGCCACACGTCTGTGGGAGAACATTCAGTACTTC.

The chain recombines TRBV6-5 with TRBJ1-1; D is unresolved. CDR1 is MNHEY, CDR2 SVGAGI, per germline. Trimming cost V 5 bases and J 2 bases, with 9 bases left between them. This CDR3 spans 13 amino acids. The CDR3 reads CASSHRPNTEAFF. CDR3 nucleotide sequence: TGTGCCAGCAGTCACCGTCCAAACACTGAAGCTTTCTTT.

This clone was observed once. This chain connects TRBV4-3 to TRBJ2-1; 8 positions match TRBD2. This CDR3 region has 15 residues. V lost 4 bases and J lost 2; bases outside the gene matches: 4. Per germline, CDR1 LGHNA and CDR2 YSLEER. CDR3 sequence reads: CASSRAGGTYNEQFF. The CDR3 DNA reads as TGCGCCAGCAGCCGGGCGGGAGGTACCTACAATGAGCAGTTCTTC.

The rearrangement uses TRBV6-5 and TRBJ1-1; possible D gene TRBD1, 5 bases. The CDR3 is 14 amino acids. V was cut by 7 bases and J by 5 bases, with 17 bases left in between. CDR1 and CDR2 from the germline V gene are MNHEY and SVGAGI. In nucleotides, the CDR3 is TGTGCCAGCATCGCTGGGACCGCCGAGACTGAAGCTTTCTTT. Amino acid sequence: CASIAGTAETEAFF.

Comment on this clone: Other DNA sequences of this sample code for an identical CDR3. This chain joins TRBV5-1 and TRBJ1-6; 8 bases fit TRBD1. The CDR3 has 14 amino acids. V lost 4 bases, J lost 9 bases, and 6 bases stayed unmatched. Germline CDR1 reads SGHRS; CDR2 reads YFSETQ. The CDR3 region is CASSVDRVGSPLHF. The CDR3 coding sequence is TGCGCCAGCAGCGTGGACAGGGTTGGTTCACCCCTCCACTTT.

This clone came up once. The V and J genes are TRBV28 and TRBJ1-1; TRBD1 matches at 8 bases. V shed 4 bases, J shed 11 bases, and the junction held 9 bases outside the gene matches. This CDR3 region has 13 residues. The germline V gene encodes CDR1 MDHEN and CDR2 SYDVKM. CDR3 sequence: CASSSGQGPRAFF. CDR3 DNA: TGTGCCAGCAGTTCCGGACAGGGCCCCCGGGCTTTCTTT.